One and the same sample provided the 20 T cell receptor beta chains below, sequenced in a study of cytomegalovirus exposure and HLA in healthy donors. With 60 Vbeta and 13 Jbeta primers, the PCR was carried out. Sequenced by immunoSEQ multiplex PCR; TCRdb stores in-frame clones only, minus some. The table records about 200,000 clones, 79% of them present only once. Sample: PBMCs. The receptors were gathered from a girl aged 10 to 17 in good health and CMV-seropositive.

The CDR3: CATAPPKTGKRADTQYF. DNA of the CDR3: TGTGCCACCGCCCCCCCTAAGACAGGAAAAAGGGCAGATACGCAGTATTTT. The V call is TRBV10-3, the J call TRBJ2-3, with D perhaps matching TRBD1 (6 bases). Germline CDR1 reads ENHRY; CDR2 reads SYGVKD. This CDR3 spans 17 amino acids. The ends were cut back, 10 bases at V and 4 bases at J, with 27 bases in the middle.

This clone was recorded a few times. The chain joins TRBV6-6 to TRBJ2-1, with 7 bases fitting TRBD1. Unmatched junction bases numbered 8, after V lost 0 bases and J lost 6 bases. This CDR3 contains 16 residues. Germline lookup yields CDR1 MNHNY and CDR2 SVGAGI (reference sequence). The CDR3 DNA follows: TGTGCCAGCAGTTACTCAGGGGACAGTGCCTCCAATGAGCAGTTCTTC. Its protein is CASSYSGDSASNEQFF.

The chain combines TRBV10-3 with TRBJ1-4, with D tentatively TRBD1 (5 bases). V lost 10 bases and J 8 bases, leaving 14 bases between the germline ends. Germline V CDR1 and CDR2: ENHRY, SYGVKD. The CDR3 contains 12 residues. CDR3 sequence reads: CATSGGWEKLFF. CDR3 nucleotide sequence: TGTGCCACCAGCGGGGGTTGGGAAAAACTGTTTTTT.

Concerning this clone itself: Other nucleotide sequences in the sample specify the same CDR3. The chain employs TRBV4-3 and TRBJ1-2, with D maybe TRBD1 (5 bases). The CDR3 runs 15 residues. Trimming left V 0 bases short and J 6 bases short, with 14 bases between. The germline V gene encodes CDR1 LGHNA and CDR2 YSLEER. The CDR3 loop reads CASSQDGGGFNGYTF. In DNA, the CDR3 is TGCGCCAGCAGCCAAGATGGGGGAGGATTTAATGGCTACACCTTC.

The V call is TRBV7-9, the J call TRBJ1-5; D gene ambiguous. V gave up 5 bases and J gave up 5 bases, with 13 bases separating them. The germline CDR1 and CDR2 sequences are SEHNR and FQNEAQ (reference sequence). The CDR3 extends over 14 amino acids. CDR3 DNA sequence: TGTGCCAGCAGCCAACGGGGTCGTGATCAGCCCCAGCATTTT. Amino acid sequence: CASSQRGRDQPQHF.

The chain links TRBV13 to TRBJ2-1; 9 nucleotides agree with TRBD1. This CDR3 region has 16 residues. Germline V gene sequence: CDR1 PRHDT, CDR2 FYEKMQ (reference sequence). V lost 0 bases, J lost 3 bases, and 3 bases stayed unmatched. CDR3 region: CASSLGYRGLYNEQFF. The CDR3 nucleotides are TGTGCCAGCAGCTTAGGCTACAGGGGGCTCTACAATGAGCAGTTCTTC.

The chain is built from TRBV9 and TRBJ2-5, with 9 bases lining up with TRBD2. V was pared by 7 bases and J by 4 bases, with 5 bases of the junction left unmatched. The CDR3 extends over 13 amino acids. CDR1 is SGDLS and CDR2 is YYNGEE in the germline V gene. The CDR3 loop is CASSRGGGETQYF. As DNA, the CDR3 is TGTGCCAGCTCCCGCGGGGGGGGAGAGACCCAGTACTTC.

This clone is a singleton in its sample. The chain is built from TRBV10-3 and TRBJ1-5, with D perhaps TRBD1 (6 bases). Germline CDR1 and CDR2: ENHRY and SYGVKD. The V and J ends lost 10 bases and 3 bases respectively, with 19 bases between them. The CDR3 has 15 residues. CDR3 coding DNA: TGTGCCACAACCGATGCGGACAGTCCCAATCAGCCCCAGCATTTT. Translated: CATTDADSPNQPQHF.

The chain links TRBV6-1 to TRBJ2-7, with D uncertain. Per the germline V gene, CDR1 is MNHNS and CDR2 is SASEGT. V was shortened by 7 bases and J by 0 bases, with 16 bases between the two germline ends. This CDR3 region has 15 residues. CDR3 in amino acids: CASNRLFSSSYEQYF. CDR3 nucleotide sequence: TGTGCCAGCAACCGACTGTTTTCTAGCTCCTACGAGCAGTACTTC.

The chain has TRBV2 and TRBJ2-6; 7 positions agree with TRBD2. J was trimmed by 3 bases and V by 8 bases; bases with no gene match: 10. The CDR3 has 16 residues. Germline V lookup: CDR1 SNHLY, CDR2 FYNNEI. CDR3 amino acids: CASALWGGYGANVLTF. The CDR3 nucleotides are TGTGCCAGCGCCCTCTGGGGGGGTTATGGGGCCAACGTCCTGACTTTC.

The CDR3 region has the DNA TGTGCCAGCTCACCACGGACAGGGGGCTTGACTGAAGCTTTCTTT. Its translation is CASSPRTGGLTEAFF. J is TRBJ1-1 and V is TRBV18, with TRBD1 matching over 11 bases. CDR3 length equals 15 residues. J was trimmed by 5 bases and V by 1 base; bases with no gene match: 3. Germline CDR1 and CDR2: KGHSH and LQKENI.

V gene TRBV9 combines with J gene TRBJ2-3; D might be TRBD2 (5 bases). Germline CDR1 SGDLS, CDR2 YYNGEE. The CDR3 sequence is 15 residues long. The germline V and J ends were trimmed by 3 bases and 0 bases, with 11 bases remaining between them. The CDR3 protein is CASSAPGGSTDTQYF. DNA for the CDR3: TGTGCCAGCAGCGCGCCGGGCGGGAGCACAGATACGCAGTATTTT.

This sequence joins TRBV11-2 and TRBJ2-1, with TRBD2 matching 11 bases. The length of the CDR3 is 16 residues. Germline V gene sequence: CDR1 SGHAT, CDR2 FQNNGV. With V trimmed by 5 bases and J by 9 bases, 12 bases remained unmatched. The CDR3 protein is CASSLFLTSGEGEQFF. In nucleotides, the CDR3 is TGTGCCAGCAGCCTATTCCTGACTAGCGGGGAGGGTGAGCAGTTCTTC.

The V gene is TRBV29-1, the J gene TRBJ2-1; TRBD1 agrees at 7 bases. Germline CDR1 SQVTM, CDR2 ANQGSEA. The CDR3 is 14 residues long. V gave up 4 bases and J gave up 1 base; unmatched junction bases: 4. CDR3 region: CSVGGTDSYNEQFF. The CDR3, as DNA: TGCAGCGTTGGGGGGACAGATTCCTACAATGAGCAGTTCTTC.

The chain has TRBV7-2 and TRBJ1-2; the D is unclear. The CDR3 has 12 amino acids. Germline V gene data show CDR1 as SGHTA and CDR2 as FQGNSA. Trimming removed 4 bases from V and 8 bases from J, with 11 bases in between. CDR3 sequence reads: CASSSLNRGYTF. Written as DNA, the CDR3 is TGTGCCAGCAGCTCCCTCAATCGGGGCTACACCTTC.

The table lists this clone with a few counts. This chain joins TRBV15 and TRBJ2-6, with 9 bases identical to TRBD2. Per the germline V gene, CDR1 is LNHNV and CDR2 is YYDKDF (reference sequence). This CDR3 spans 19 amino acids. Unmatched junction bases numbered 6, after V lost 0 bases and J lost 0 bases. Written as DNA, the CDR3 is TGTGCCACCAGCAGAGATCTTAGCGGGGGAAGCTCTGGGGCCAACGTCCTGACTTTC. Translating it yields CATSRDLSGGSSGANVLTF.

The rearrangement joins TRBV4-2 to TRBJ1-2; D may be TRBD1 (5 bases). The germline V gene has CDR1 LGHNA and CDR2 YNFKEQ. The V end lost 0 bases, the J end lost 7 bases, and 15 bases lay between the germline ends. The CDR3 is made up of 15 amino acids. Written as DNA, the CDR3 is TGTGCCAGCAGCCAAGATTTCAGTGGAGGGGTTGGCTACACCTTC. As protein: CASSQDFSGGVGYTF.

V is TRBV6-5 and J is TRBJ1-1; D gene ambiguous. There are 14 residues in the CDR3. The V gene's germline CDR1 is MNHEY and CDR2 SVGAGI. V was pared by 5 bases and J by 1 base, with 11 bases between. CDR3 sequence (DNA): TGTGCCAGCAGTAGCCCCTTTGAGAACACTGAAGCTTTCTTT. Residues: CASSSPFENTEAFF.

V usage is TRBV4-2 and J usage is TRBJ2-3; weak D call: TRBD2 (6 bases). The V gene lost 4 bases and the J gene lost 2 bases, with 16 bases spanning the gap. Germline loops: CDR1 LGHNA, CDR2 YNFKEQ. There are 16 residues in the CDR3. The CDR3 DNA follows: TGTGCCAGCAGCCCCCGGGACTCCCCGACCACAGATACGCAGTATTTT. Residues: CASSPRDSPTTDTQYF.

The CDR3 DNA reads as TGCGCCAGCAGCCAAGAACCCGGTGCGAGATCACCCCTCCACTTT. It specifies CASSQEPGARSPLHF. This chain uses TRBV4-1 with TRBJ1-6, with no clear D. The CDR3 totals 15 residues. CDR1 is MGHRA and CDR2 is YSYEKL in the germline V gene. With 0 bases removed from V and 10 bases from J, the gap between germline ends came to 13 bases.